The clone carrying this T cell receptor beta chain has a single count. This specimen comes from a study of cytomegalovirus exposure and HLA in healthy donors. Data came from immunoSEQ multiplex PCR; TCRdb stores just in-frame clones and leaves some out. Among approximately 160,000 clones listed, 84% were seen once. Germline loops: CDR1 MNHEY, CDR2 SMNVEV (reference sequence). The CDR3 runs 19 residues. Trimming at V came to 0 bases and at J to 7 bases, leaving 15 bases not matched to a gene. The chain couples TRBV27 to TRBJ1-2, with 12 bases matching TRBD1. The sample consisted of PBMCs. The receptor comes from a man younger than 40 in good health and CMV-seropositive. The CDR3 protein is CASSLSGGDRGLWTRGYTF. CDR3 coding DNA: TGTGCCAGCAGTTTATCCGGGGGGGACAGGGGGCTCTGGACTCGTGGCTACACCTTC.